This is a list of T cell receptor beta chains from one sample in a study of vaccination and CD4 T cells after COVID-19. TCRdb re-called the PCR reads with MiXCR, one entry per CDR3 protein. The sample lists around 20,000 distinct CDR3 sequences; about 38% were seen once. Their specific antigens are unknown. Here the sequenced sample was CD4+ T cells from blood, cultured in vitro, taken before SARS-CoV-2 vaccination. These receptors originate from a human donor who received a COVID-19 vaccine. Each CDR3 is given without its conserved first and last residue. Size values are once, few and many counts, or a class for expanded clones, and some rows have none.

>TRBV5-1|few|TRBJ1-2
ASRGTEDGYT
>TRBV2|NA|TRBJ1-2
ASRPGQGFSYGYT
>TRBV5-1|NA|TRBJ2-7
ASSQNSGLAVNEQY
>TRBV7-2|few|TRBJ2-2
ASSLRGTANTGELF
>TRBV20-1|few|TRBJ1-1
SASRGTNTEAF
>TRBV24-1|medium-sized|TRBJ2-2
ATSDPGTGTTGELF
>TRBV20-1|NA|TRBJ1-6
SARAYRDRDSPLH
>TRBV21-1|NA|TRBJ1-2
ASSKFERNYGYT
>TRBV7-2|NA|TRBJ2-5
ASSLERDRETQY
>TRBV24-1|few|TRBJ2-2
ATSGTSNTGELF
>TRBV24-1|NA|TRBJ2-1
ATSDPTLAGGSYNEQF
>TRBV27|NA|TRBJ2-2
ASSSIRDRDETGELF
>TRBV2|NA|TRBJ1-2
ASKGDRDDGYT
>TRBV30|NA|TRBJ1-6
AWSVYNSPLH
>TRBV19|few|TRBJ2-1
ASMLRGNNEQF
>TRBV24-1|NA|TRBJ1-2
ATSLGAGAGVGYGYT
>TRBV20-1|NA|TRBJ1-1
SARTPGGTEAF
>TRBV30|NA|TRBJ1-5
AWRGDQRNQPQH
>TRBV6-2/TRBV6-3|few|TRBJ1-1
ASKLNRDRAEGTEAF